This TCR beta chain was sequenced for a study of graft-versus-host responses after intestinal transplantation. General study results and limits: GvH clones were found in recipient marrow; some appeared first in ileum or blood.

CDR1 is SEHNR, CDR2 FQNEAQ, per germline (reference sequence). The CDR3 contains 14 residues. Concerning this clone: Its target is not known.

Clones were sequenced by immunoSEQ multiplex PCR, and TCRdb holds only the in-frame ones, with some missing. The data show 90,000 to 150,000 clones, approximately 95% seen once. The sequencing here drew on unstimulated CD8+ T cells sorted from spleen or lymph node cells, taken before intestinal transplant. The receptor was derived from a human donor who received an intestinal transplant. The chain has TRBV7-9 and TRBJ2-1, with 8 bases fitting TRBD2. The CDR3 DNA reads as TGTGTGGTAGCGGGATTAGTCTCCTACAATGAGCAGTTCTTC. Its translation is CVVAGLVSYNEQFF.